The clone carrying this TCR beta chain was observed a handful of times. These data are taken from a study of breast tumors, draining lymph nodes, adjacent tissues. Germline CDR1 LGHDT, CDR2 YNNKEL (reference sequence). This CDR3 spans 16 amino acids. The J segment lost 2 bases and the V segment lost 4 bases, leaving 3 bases of the junction unmatched. TCRdb analysed the multiplex PCR reads with MiXCR anew, one entry per CDR3 protein. The table records some 83,000 distinct CDR3 sequences, roughly a fifth of them present only once. Breast cancer patients provided tissue from their axillary draining lymph nodes.

Sample: axillary lymph node tissue. This sequence joins TRBV3-1 and TRBJ2-1; 12 bases are a match to TRBD2. This clonotype was sampled from a female donor with breast cancer. Some clones in this sample may be carry-over from other donors' samples. CDR3 sequence reads: CASSPWTSGTYNEQFF. For the CDR3, the DNA is TGTGCCAGCAGCCCGTGGACTAGCGGGACCTACAATGAGCAGTTCTTC.